These 2 T cell receptor beta chains were sequenced from one sample in a study of T cell repertoires in cytomegalovirus infection. Using its own MiXCR run on the reads, TCRdb lists one record per CDR3 protein. The repertoire holds tens of thousands of distinct CDR3 sequences, with approximately 20% as singletons. Antigens of these TCRs are unknown. Source: CD8+ T cells from cultured PBMCs, taken from culture after CMV antigen stimulation. The receptors were gathered from a human donor in good health (CMV status not recorded). Some clones in this sample may be carry-over from other donors' samples.

This clonotype was picked up many times. The CDR3 reads CASSQDPGQYGYTF. The CDR3, as DNA: TGCGCCAGCAGCCAAGATCCAGGACAGTATGGCTACACCTTC. V is TRBV4-3 and J is TRBJ1-2, with a possible D match to TRBD1 (6 bases). Germline V lookup: CDR1 LGHNA, CDR2 YSLEER. V was pared by 0 bases and J by 5 bases, with 10 bases between. The CDR3 has 14 amino acids.

This clonotype was detected ten times or more. The chain links TRBV12-3 or TRBV12-4 to TRBJ1-5; D unresolved. The CDR3 totals 12 residues. Trimming stripped 5 bases from V and 7 bases from J, with 9 bases between. The CDR3 here is CASSPGPQPQHF. In DNA form, the CDR3 reads TGTGCCAGCAGTCCAGGACCGCAGCCCCAGCATTTT.